These 5 T cell receptor beta chains share one sample of origin, sequenced in a study of vaccination effects on CD4 cells after COVID-19. Here immunoSEQ multiplex PCR was the method, and the copy in TCRdb shows in-frame clones only, minus some. The sample carries about 26,000 clones, approximately 80% recorded once. These receptors' targets are unknown. Ahead of sequencing, the ViraFEST assay grew antigen-specific CD4+ T cells using viral peptide pools. At the end of 9 to 11 days of culture, CD4+ T cells were isolated. A positive SARS-CoV-2 PCR test fell between March and December 2020. Sequencing was performed on CD4+ T cells from PBMCs cultured with HCoV-NL63 spike peptides, taken before COVID-19 vaccination. The source is a human donor who had a prior SARS-CoV-2 infection.

This clone is a singleton in its sample. The chain has TRBV27 and TRBJ2-3, with TRBD2 identical over 9 bases. CDR1 is MNHEY and CDR2 is SMNVEV in the germline V gene (reference sequence). The CDR3 sequence is 16 residues long. The V and J ends lost 2 bases and 2 bases, in that order; junction bases with no gene match: 5. CDR3 bases: TGTGCCAGCAGTTTAGGGCGGGAGGGGTTCACAGATACGCAGTATTTT. The encoded protein is CASSLGREGFTDTQYF.

The V and J genes are TRBV5-1 and TRBJ2-6, with 8 nucleotides matching TRBD1. Germline V gene data show CDR1 as SGHRS and CDR2 as YFSETQ. The CDR3 loop spans 17 amino acids. Unmatched junction bases numbered 10, after V lost 4 bases and J lost 4 bases. CDR3 in amino acids: CASSPGTGLGGANVLTF. The CDR3 nucleotides read TGCGCCAGCAGCCCCGGGACAGGCTTAGGCGGGGCCAACGTCCTGACTTTC.

The chain combines TRBV6-4 with TRBJ2-7; TRBD1 might be the D (5 bases). Trimming stripped 3 bases from V and 4 bases from J, with 16 bases between. Germline CDR1 is MRHNA and CDR2 is SNTAGT. The CDR3 loop spans 15 amino acids. The CDR3 region is CASSEGSRVRYEQYF. The CDR3 nucleotides are TGTGCCAGCAGTGAGGGGTCCAGGGTAAGGTACGAGCAGTACTTC.

This clone was seen more than once but under ten times. This rearrangement joins TRBV4-1 to TRBJ1-5, with a weak D call TRBD1 (6 bases). From germline, CDR1 is MGHRA and CDR2 YSYEKL. CDR3 size: 17 residues. Trimming took 4 bases from V and 4 from J, leaving 20 bases between them. CDR3 protein: CASSLRTGNLRNQPQHF. The CDR3 region has the DNA TGCGCCAGCAGCCTGCGAACAGGGAACCTTAGGAATCAGCCCCAGCATTTT.

The rearrangement uses TRBV20-1 and TRBJ2-1; TRBD2 aligns across 12 bases. The V segment lost 3 bases and the J segment 7 bases; nucleotides outside the gene matches: 10. The CDR3 extends over 16 amino acids. CDR1 is DFQATT and CDR2 is SNEGSKA in the germline V gene (reference sequence). DNA of the CDR3: TGCAGTGCTAGTTTGCCTAGCGGGAGGGCGGGGAATGAGCAGTTCTTC. It yields the protein CSASLPSGRAGNEQFF.